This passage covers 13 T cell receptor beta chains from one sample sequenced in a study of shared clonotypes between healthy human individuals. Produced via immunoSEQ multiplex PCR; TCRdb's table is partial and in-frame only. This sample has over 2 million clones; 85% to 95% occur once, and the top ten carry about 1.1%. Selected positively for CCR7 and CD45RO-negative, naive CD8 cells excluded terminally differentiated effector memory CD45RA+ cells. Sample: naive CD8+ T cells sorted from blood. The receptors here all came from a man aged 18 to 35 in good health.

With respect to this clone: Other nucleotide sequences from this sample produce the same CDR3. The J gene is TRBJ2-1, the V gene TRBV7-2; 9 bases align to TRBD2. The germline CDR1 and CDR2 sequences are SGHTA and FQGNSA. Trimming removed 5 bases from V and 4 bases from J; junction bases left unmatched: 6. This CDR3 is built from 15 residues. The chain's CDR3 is CASSPLAGAYNEQFF. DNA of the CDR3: TGTGCCAGCAGCCCACTAGCGGGCGCTTACAATGAGCAGTTCTTC.

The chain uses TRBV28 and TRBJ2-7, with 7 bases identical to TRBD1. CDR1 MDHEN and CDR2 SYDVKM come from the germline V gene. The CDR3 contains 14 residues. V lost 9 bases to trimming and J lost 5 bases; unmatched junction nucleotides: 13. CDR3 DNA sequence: TGTGCCAGTCTGCGTTCAGGGGGAGACAACGAGCAGTACTTC. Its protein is CASLRSGGDNEQYF.

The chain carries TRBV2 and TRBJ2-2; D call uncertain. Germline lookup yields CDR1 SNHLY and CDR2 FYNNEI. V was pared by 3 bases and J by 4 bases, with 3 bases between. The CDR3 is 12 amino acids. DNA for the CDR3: TGTGCCAGCAGTGAGCGCACCGGGGAGCTGTTTTTT. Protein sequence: CASSERTGELFF.

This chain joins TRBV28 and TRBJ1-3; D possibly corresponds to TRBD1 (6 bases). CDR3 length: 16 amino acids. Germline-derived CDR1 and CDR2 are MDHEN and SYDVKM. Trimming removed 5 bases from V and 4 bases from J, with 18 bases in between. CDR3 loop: CASSVMGGLEGNTIYF. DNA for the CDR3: TGTGCCAGCAGTGTCATGGGGGGGCTCGAAGGAAACACCATATATTTT.

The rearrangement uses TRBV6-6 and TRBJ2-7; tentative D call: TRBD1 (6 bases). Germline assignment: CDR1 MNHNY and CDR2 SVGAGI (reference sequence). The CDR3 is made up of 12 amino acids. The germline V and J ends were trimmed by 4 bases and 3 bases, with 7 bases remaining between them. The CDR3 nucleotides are TGTGCCAGCAGTTGGACAGTCTACGAGCAGTACTTC. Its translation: CASSWTVYEQYF.

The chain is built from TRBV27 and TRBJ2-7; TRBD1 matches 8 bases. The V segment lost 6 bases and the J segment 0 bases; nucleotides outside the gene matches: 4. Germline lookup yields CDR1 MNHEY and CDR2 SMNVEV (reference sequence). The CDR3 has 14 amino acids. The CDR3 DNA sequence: TGTGCCAGCAGCACAGGGGGGCCCTCCTACGAGCAGTACTTC. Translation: CASSTGGPSYEQYF.

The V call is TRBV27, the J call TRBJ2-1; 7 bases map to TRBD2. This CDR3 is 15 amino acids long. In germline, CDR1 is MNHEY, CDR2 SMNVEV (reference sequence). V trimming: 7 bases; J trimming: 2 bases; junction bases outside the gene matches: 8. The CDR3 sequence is CASTPRGVAYNEQFF. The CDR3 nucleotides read TGTGCCAGCACCCCACGGGGGGTAGCCTACAATGAGCAGTTCTTC.

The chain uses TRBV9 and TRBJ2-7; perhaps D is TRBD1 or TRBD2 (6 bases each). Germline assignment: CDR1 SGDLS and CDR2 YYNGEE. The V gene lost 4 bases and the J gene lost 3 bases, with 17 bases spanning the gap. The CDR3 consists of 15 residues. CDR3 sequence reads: CASSLNDRRVYEQYF. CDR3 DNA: TGTGCCAGCAGCCTAAACGACAGGAGGGTCTACGAGCAGTACTTC.

The CDR3 region is CASSSTGQGPIFSNQPQHF. Here the CDR3 DNA reads TGTGCCAGCAGCTCAACGGGACAGGGGCCGATCTTTAGCAATCAGCCCCAGCATTTT. V is TRBV14 and J is TRBJ1-5; 10 nucleotides line up with TRBD1. Per germline, CDR1 SGHDN and CDR2 FVKESK. The CDR3 loop spans 19 amino acids. With V trimmed by 5 bases and J by 0 bases, 13 bases remained unmatched.

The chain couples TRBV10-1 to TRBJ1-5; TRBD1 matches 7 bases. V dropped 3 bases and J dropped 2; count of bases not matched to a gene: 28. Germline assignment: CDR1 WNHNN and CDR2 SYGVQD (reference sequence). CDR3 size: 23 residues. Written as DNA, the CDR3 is TGCGCCAGCAGTGAACAGACAGGGACCCTTACGGGGGAGCCCAAATCGGGCAATCAGCCCCAGCATTTT. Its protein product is CASSEQTGTLTGEPKSGNQPQHF.

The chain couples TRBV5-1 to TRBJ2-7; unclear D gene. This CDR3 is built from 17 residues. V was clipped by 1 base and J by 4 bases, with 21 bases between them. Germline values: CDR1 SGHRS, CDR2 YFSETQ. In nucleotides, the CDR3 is TGCGCCAGCAGCTTGAGTGGAATCGACCAAGGGCTTTACGAGCAGTACTTC. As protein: CASSLSGIDQGLYEQYF.

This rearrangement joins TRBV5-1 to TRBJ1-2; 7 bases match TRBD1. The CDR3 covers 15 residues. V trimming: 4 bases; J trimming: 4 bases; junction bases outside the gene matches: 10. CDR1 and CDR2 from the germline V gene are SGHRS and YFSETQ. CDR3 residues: CASSLPEGGFYGYTF. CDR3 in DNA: TGCGCCAGCAGCCTACCGGAAGGGGGCTTCTATGGCTACACCTTC.

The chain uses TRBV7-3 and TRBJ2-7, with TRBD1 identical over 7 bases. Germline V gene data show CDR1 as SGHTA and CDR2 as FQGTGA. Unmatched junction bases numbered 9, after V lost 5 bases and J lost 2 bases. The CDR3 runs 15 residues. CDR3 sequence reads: CASSGTGTAPYEQYF. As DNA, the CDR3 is TGTGCCAGCAGCGGGACCGGGACAGCACCCTACGAGCAGTACTTC.